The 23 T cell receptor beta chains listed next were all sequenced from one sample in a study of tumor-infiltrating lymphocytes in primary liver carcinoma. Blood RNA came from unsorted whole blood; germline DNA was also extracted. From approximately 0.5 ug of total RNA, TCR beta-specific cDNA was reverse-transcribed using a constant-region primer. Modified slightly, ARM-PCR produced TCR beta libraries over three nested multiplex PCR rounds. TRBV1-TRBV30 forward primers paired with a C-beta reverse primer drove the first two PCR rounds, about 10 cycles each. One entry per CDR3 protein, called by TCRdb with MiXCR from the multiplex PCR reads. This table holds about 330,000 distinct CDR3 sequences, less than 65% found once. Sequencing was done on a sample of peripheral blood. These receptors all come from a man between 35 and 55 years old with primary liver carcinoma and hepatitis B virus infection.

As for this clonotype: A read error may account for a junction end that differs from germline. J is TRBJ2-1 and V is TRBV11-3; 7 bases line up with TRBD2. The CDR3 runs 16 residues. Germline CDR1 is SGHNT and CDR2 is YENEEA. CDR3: CASSLAGTIGYNEQFF. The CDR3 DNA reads TGTGCCAGCAGCTTAGCCGGGACTATCGGATACAATGAGCAATTCTTC. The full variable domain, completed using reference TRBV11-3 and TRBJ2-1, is EAGVVQSPRYKIIEKKQPVAFWCNPISGHNTLYWYLQNLGQGPELLIRYENEEAVDDSQLPKDRFSAERLKGVDSTLKIQPAELGDSAVYLCASSLAGTIGYNEQFFGPGTRLTVL.

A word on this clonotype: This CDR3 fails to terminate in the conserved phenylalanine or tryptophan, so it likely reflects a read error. The CDR3 sequence: CASSRSVRSWMYEQYL. CDR3 in DNA: TGTGCCAGCAGCCGTAGTGTCAGATCCTGGATGTACGAGCAGTACCTC. The rearrangement joins TRBV11-2 to TRBJ2-7; D gene unclear. The ends were cut back, 5 bases at V and 4 bases at J, with 21 bases in the middle. The CDR3 is 16 residues long. The germline CDR1 and CDR2 sequences are SGHAT and FQNNGV.

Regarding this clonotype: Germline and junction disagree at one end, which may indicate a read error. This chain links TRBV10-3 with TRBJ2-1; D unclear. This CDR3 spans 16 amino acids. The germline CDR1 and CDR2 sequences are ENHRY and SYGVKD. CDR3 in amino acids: CAISVNRAEGYTELFF. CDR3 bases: TGTGCCATCTCAGTGAATAGGGCAGAAGGATACACTGAGCTGTTCTTC.

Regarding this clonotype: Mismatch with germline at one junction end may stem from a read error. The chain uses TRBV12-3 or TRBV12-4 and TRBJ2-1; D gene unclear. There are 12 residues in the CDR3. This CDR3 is CASKRVDNEQLF. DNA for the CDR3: TGTGCCAGCAAGCGAGTTGACAATGAGCAGCTCTTC.

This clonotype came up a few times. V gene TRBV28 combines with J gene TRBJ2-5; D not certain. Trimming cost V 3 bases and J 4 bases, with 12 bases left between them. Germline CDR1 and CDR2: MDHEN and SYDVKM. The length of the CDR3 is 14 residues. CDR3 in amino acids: CASSLENVVETQYF. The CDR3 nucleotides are TGTGCCAGCAGTTTGGAGAATGTGGTAGAGACCCAGTACTTC.

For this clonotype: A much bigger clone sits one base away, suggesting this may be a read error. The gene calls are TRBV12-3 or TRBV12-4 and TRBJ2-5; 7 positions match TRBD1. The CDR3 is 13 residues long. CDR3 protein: CASNYDREEIQYF. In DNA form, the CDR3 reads TGTGCCAGCAACTATGACAGGGAAGAGATCCAGTACTTC.

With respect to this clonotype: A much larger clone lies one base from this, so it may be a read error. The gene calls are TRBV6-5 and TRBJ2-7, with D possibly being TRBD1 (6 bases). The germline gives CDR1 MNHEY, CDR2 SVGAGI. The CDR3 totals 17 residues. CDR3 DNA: TGTGCCAGCAGTTACTCGGGGGCAGGGGCGAGCTCCTACGAGCGGTACTTC. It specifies CASSYSGAGASSYERYF.

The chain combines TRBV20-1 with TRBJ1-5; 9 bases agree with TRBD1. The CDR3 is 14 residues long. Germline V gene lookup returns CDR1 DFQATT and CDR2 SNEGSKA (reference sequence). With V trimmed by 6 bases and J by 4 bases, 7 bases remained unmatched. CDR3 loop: CSAQTGGRNQPQHF. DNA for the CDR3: TGCAGTGCGCAGACAGGGGGGAGGAATCAGCCCCAGCATTTT.

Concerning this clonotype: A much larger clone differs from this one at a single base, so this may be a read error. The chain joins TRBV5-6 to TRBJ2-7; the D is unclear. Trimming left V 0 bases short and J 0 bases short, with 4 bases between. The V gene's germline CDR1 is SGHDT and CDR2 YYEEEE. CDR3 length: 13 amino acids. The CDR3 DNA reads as TGTGCCAGCAGCTTGGTCCGCTCCTACGAGCAGTACTTC. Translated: CASSLVRSYEQYF.

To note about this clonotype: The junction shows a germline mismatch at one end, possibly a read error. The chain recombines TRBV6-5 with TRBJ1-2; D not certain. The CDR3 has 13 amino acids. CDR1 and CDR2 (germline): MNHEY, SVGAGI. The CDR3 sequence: CASSHSTWFGYTF. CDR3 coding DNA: TGTGCCAGCAGTCACTCGACATGGTTCGGCTACACCTTC.

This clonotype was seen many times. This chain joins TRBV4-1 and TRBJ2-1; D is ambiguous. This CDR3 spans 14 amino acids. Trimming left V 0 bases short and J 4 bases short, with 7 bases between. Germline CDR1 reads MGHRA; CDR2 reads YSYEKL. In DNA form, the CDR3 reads TGCGCCAGCAGCCAAGAGAATATATACAATGAGCAGTTCTTC. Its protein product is CASSQENIYNEQFF.

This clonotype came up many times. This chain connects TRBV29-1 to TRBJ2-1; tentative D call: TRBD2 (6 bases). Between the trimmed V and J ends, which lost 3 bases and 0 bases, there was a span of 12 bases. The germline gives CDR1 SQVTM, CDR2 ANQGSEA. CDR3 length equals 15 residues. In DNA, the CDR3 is TGCAGCGTTGAGGGGGAGGCTCTCTCCTACAATGAGCAGTTCTTC. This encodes CSVEGEALSYNEQFF.

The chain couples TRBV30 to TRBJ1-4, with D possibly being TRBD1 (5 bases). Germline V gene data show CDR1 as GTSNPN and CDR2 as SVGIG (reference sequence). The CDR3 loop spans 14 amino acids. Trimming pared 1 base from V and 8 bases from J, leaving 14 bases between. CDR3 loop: CAWSGGSRGEKLFF. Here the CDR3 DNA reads TGTGCCTGGAGTGGAGGATCCCGGGGGGAAAAACTGTTTTTT.

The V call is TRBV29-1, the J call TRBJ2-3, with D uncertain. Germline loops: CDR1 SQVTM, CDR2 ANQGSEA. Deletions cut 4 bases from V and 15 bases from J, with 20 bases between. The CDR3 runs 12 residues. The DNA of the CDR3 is TGCAGCGTTGTCGAGAGCACAGATATGCATTATTTT. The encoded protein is CSVVESTDMHYF.

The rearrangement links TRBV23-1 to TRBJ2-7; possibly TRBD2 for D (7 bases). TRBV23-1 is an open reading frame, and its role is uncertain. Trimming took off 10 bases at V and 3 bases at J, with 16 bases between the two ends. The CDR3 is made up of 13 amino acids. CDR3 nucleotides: TGCGCCATCTTACGGGGGGACAACTACGAGCAGTACTTC. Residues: CAILRGDNYEQYF.

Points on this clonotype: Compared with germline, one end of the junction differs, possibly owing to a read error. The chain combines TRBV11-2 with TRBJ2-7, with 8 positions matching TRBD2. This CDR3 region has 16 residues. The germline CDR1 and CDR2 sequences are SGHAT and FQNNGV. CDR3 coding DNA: TGTGCCAGCAGCCTAGTTTGGAGCGGGAGATCCTACGAGAAGTACTTT. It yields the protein CASSLVWSGRSYEKYF.

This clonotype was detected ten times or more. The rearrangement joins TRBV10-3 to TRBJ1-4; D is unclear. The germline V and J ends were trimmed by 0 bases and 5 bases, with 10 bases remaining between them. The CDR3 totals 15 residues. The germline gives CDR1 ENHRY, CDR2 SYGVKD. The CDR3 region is CAISESNRMNEKLFF. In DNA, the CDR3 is TGTGCCATCAGTGAGTCGAACAGAATGAATGAAAAACTGTTTTTT.

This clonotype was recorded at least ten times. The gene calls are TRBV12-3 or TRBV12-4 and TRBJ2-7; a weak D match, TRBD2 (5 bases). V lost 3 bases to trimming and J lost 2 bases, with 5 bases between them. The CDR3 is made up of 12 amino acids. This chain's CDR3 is CASSFGTYEQYF. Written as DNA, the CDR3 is TGTGCCAGCAGTTTCGGGACCTACGAGCAGTACTTC.

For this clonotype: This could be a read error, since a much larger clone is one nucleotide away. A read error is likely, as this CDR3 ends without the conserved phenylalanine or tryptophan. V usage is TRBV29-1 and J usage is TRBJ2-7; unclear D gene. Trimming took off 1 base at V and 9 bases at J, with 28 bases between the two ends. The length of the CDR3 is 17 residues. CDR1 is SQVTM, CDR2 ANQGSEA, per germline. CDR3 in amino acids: CSVEALSASSLKMGQYC. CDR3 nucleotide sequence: TGCAGCGTTGAAGCGCTCTCAGCGAGCTCCCTCAAGATGGGGCAGTACTGC.

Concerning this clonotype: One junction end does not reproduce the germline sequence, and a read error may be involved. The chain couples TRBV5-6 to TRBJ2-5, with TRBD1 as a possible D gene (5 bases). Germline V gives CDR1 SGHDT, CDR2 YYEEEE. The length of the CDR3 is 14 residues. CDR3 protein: CASSFGHPGETQHF. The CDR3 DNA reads TGTGCCAGCAGCTTCGGACATCCCGGAGAGACCCAGCACTTC.

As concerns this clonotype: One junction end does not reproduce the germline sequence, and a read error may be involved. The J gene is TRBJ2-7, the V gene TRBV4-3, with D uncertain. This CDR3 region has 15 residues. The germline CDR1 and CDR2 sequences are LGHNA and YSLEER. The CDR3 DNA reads TGCGCCAGCAGACAAGTGGGGAACACCAACTACGAGCAGTACTTC. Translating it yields CASRQVGNTNYEQYF.

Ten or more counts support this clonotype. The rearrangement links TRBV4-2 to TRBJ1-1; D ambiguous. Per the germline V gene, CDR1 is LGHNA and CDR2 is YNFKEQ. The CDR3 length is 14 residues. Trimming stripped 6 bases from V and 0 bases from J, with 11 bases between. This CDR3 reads CASRSGVMNTEAFF. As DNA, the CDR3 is TGTGCCAGCAGGTCGGGAGTCATGAACACTGAAGCTTTCTTT.

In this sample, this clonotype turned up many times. This CDR3 is CASSAWGNNSPLHF. CDR3 nucleotide sequence: TGCGCCAGCAGCGCTTGGGGCAATAATTCACCCCTCCACTTT. V is TRBV4-1 and J is TRBJ1-6, with D possibly TRBD1 on 5 matching bases. CDR1 MGHRA and CDR2 YSYEKL come from the germline V gene. The CDR3 is made up of 14 amino acids. Trimming cost V 5 bases and J 5 bases, with 10 bases left between them.